Sequencing of this TCR beta chain was carried out in a study of a mutant IDH1 vaccine in newly diagnosed glioma. Across the whole study: Those enrolled had earlier been treated with radiotherapy, temozolomide, or both, mostly both. V12 came at week 35, V13 at week 47.

The time point: week 35, safety follow-up. A single vaccine dose contained 300 ug of mutant IDH1 20-mer peptide, and topical imiquimod was used with it. Trimming took off 7 bases at V and 7 bases at J, with 17 bases between the two ends. CDR3 length: 14 amino acids. Germline CDR1 is MNHNY and CDR2 is SVGAGI (reference sequence). Broader study findings: Pseudoprogression apparently lacked any relation to changes in top peripheral T cell clonotypes.

Sequencing was performed with immunoSEQ multiplex PCR; in TCRdb, only in-frame clones are kept and a portion is missing. This sample yields some 44,000 clones, of which roughly 83% are seen a single time; 5.1% belongs to the top ten. Worth noting for this clone: Its matching antigen is unknown.

The material was PBMCs, obtained from a glioma patient whose treatment included an IDH1 peptide vaccine. The rearrangement joins TRBV6-6 to TRBJ1-3; D is perhaps TRBD1 (5 bases). The receptor was derived from a woman aged 45-65 years with glioma. CDR3 in amino acids: CASKVFGARNTIYF. CDR3 nucleotides: TGTGCCAGCAAAGTGTTCGGGGCTCGGAACACCATATATTTT.